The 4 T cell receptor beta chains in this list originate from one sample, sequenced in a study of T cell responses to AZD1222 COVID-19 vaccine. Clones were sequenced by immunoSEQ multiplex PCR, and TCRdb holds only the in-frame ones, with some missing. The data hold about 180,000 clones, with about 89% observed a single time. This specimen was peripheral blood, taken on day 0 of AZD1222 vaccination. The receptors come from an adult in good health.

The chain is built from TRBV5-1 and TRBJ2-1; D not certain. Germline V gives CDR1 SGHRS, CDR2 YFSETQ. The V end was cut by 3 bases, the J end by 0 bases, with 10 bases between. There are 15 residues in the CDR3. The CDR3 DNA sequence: TGCGCCAGCAGCTACCCCCCGGACTCCTACAATGAGCAGTTCTTC. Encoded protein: CASSYPPDSYNEQFF.

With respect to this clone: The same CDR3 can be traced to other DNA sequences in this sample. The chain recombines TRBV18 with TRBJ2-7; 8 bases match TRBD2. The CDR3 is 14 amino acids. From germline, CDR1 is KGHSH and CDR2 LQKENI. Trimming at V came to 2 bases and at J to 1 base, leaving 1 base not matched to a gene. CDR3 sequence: CASSPSGGSYEQYV. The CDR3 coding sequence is TGTGCCAGCTCACCAAGCGGGGGTTCCTACGAGCAGTACGTC.

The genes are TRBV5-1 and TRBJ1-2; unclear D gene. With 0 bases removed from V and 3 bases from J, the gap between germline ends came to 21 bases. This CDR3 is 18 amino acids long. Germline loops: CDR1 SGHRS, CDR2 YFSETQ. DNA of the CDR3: TGCGCCAGCAGCTTGGGCGGCCGTACAGCAAATCGGGACTATGGCTACACCTTC. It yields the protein CASSLGGRTANRDYGYTF.

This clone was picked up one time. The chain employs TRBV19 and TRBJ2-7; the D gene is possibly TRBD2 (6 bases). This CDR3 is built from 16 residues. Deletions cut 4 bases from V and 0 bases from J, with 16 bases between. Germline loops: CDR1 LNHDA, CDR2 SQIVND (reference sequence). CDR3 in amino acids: CASSTRRDSGSYEQYF. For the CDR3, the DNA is TGTGCCAGTAGTACCCGTCGGGACTCCGGCTCCTACGAGCAGTACTTC.